This note documents a single T cell receptor (beta chain) sequence. The antigen is not known. It was with 60 Vbeta and 13 Jbeta primers that the PCR ran. Per the original data handling: There were about 80 million unique TCR beta chains by a later count, and approximately 10 million of them were shared. Clones were sequenced by immunoSEQ multiplex PCR, and TCRdb holds only the in-frame ones, with some missing. That table is the source of V, J and clone size, and D and trimming were worked out from the DNA. Altogether approximately 160,000 clones are present, roughly three quarters being singletons, with the ten largest covering 7%. The data were taken from a study of cytomegalovirus exposure and HLA in healthy donors. Study-level points and caveats: Confirmation in vitro established that a few CMV-associated chains were specific for CMV antigens. Earlier findings revealed that most TCR beta V segments proved productive either about 90% or about 30% of the time.

Despite likely unrecorded immune exposures, the donors were nominally healthy at the time of sampling. This CDR3 is 12 amino acids long. Germline V gives CDR1 SGHAT, CDR2 FQNNGV. V was trimmed by 7 bases and J by 4 bases, leaving 8 bases between them. Sequencing was carried out using PBMCs. The receptor was derived from a woman in her thirties or forties in good health and CMV-seropositive. The V gene is TRBV11-2, the J gene TRBJ2-1; D is ambiguous. CDR3 sequence reads: CASNILYNEQFF. CDR3 nucleotide sequence: TGTGCCAGCAACATACTATACAATGAGCAGTTCTTC.